This T cell receptor beta chain was recovered during a study of T cell changes during pregnancy in multiple sclerosis. Assay: immunoSEQ multiplex PCR; the TCRdb copy retains only in-frame clones and omits some. The table shows 55,000 to 70,000 clones, with more than 85% occurring only once. This CDR3 has 15 residues. V was cut by 1 base and J by 0 bases, with 10 bases left in between. Germline V gives CDR1 SGHTA, CDR2 FQGNSA. This chain links TRBV7-2 with TRBJ2-7, with D perhaps TRBD1 (5 bases). Sequenced material: CD4+ T cells from peripheral blood mononuclear cells, taken in the third trimester of pregnancy. This receptor was taken from a female donor with multiple sclerosis, enrolled in a pregnancy study. DNA for the CDR3: TGTGCCAGCAGCTTAGGCGACAGCCACTCCTACGAGCAGTACTTC. It yields the protein CASSLGDSHSYEQYF.